Sequencing of this T cell receptor beta chain was carried out in a study of cytomegalovirus exposure and HLA in healthy donors. With respect to this clone: Its matching antigen is unknown.

The PCR had 60 Vbeta and 13 Jbeta primers. Profiling relied on immunoSEQ multiplex PCR, and the TCRdb table lists in-frame clones only, not all of them. The repertoire holds 63,000 or so clones, with 75% as singletons. Trimming cost V 1 base and J 3 bases, with 7 bases left between them. Germline CDR1 reads SEHNR; CDR2 reads FQNEAQ (reference sequence). The CDR3 extends over 14 amino acids. Study-level results: As a later analysis showed, a missense DCLRE1C variant was linked to trimming of TCR beta V- and J-genes. The study designated some 180 TCR beta chains cytomegalovirus-associated. Most sequenced TCRs were rare (though some public TCRs occurred in many donors).

The receptor comes from a woman aged 25 to 39 in good health and CMV-seropositive. The sample comprised PBMCs. This rearrangement joins TRBV7-9 to TRBJ2-1, with a possible D match to TRBD2 (5 bases). CDR3 residues: CASSLVGNYNEQFF. For the CDR3, the DNA is TGTGCCAGCAGCTTAGTCGGGAACTACAATGAGCAGTTCTTC.